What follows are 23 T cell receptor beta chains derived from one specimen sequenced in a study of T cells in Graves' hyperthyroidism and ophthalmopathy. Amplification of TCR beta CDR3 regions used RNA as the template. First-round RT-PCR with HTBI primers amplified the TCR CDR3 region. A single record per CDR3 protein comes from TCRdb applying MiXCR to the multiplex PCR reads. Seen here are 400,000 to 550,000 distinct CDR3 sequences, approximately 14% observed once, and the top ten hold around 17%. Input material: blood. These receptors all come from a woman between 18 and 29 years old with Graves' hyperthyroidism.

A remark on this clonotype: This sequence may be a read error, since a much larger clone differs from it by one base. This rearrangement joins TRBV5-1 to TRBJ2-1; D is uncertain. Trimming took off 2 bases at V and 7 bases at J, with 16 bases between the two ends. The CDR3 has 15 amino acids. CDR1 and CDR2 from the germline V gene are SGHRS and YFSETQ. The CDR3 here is CASSFQGKADNEQFF. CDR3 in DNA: TGCGCCAGCAGCTTCCAAGGGAAGGCCGATAATGAGCAGTTCTTC.

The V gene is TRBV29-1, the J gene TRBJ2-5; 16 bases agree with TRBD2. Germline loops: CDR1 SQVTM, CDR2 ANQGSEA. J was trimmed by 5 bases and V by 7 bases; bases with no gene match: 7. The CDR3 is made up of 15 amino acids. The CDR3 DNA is TGCAGCGCCGGGACTAGCGGGAGGGTGTCGGAGACCCAGTACTTC. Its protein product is CSAGTSGRVSETQYF. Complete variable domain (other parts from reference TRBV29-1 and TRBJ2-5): SAVISQKPSRDICQRGTSLTIQCQVDSQVTMMFWYRQQPGQSLTLIATANQGSEATYESGFVIDKFPISRPNLTFSTLTVSNMSPEDSSIYLCSAGTSGRVSETQYFGPGTRLLVL.

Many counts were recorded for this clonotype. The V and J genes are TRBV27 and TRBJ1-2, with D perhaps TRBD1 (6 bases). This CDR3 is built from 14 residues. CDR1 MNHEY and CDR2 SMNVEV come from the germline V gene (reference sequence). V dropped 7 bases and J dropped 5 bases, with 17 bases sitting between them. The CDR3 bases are TGTGCCAGCAAGGCACTGGGGGCCGGGTATGGCTACACCTTC. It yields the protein CASKALGAGYGYTF.

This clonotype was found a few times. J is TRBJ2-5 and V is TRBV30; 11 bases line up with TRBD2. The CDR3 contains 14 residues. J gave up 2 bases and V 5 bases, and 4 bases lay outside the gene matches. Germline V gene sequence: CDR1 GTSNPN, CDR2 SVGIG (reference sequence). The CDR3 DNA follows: TGTGCCTGGGGACTAGCGGGTACTCAAGAGACCCAGTACTTC. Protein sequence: CAWGLAGTQETQYF.

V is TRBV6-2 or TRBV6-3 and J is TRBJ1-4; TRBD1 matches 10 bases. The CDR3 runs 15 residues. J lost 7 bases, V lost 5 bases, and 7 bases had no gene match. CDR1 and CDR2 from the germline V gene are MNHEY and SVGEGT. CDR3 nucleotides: TGTGCCAGCAGTGGGGACAGGGGAGGCGTTGAAAAACTGTTTTTT. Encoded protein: CASSGDRGGVEKLFF.

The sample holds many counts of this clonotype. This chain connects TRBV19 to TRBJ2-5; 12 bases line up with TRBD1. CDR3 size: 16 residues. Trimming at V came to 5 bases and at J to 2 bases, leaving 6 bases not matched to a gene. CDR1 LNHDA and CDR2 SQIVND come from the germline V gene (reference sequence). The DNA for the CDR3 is TGTGCCAGTAGTGCCGGGGACAGGGGGCAACAAGAGACCCAGTACTTC. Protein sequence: CASSAGDRGQQETQYF.

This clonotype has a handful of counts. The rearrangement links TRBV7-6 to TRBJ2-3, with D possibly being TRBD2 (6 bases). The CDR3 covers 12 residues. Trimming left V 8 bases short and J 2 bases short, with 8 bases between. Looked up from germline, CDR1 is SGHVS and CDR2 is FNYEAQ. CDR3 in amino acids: CASGEATDTQYF. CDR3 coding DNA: TGTGCCAGCGGGGAGGCCACAGATACGCAGTATTTT.

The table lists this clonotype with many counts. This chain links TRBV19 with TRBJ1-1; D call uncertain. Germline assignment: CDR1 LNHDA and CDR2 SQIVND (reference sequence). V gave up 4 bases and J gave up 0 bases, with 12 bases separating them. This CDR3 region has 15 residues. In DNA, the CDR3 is TGTGCCAGTAGTACCGTCGCAGACATGAACACTGAAGCTTTCTTT. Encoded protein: CASSTVADMNTEAFF.

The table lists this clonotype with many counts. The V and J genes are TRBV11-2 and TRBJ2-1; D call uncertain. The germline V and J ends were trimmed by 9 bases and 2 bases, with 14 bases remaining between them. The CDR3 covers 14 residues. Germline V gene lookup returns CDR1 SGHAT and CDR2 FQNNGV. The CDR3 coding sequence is TGTGCCAGTAAGCCAGATTATCCCTACAATGAGCAGTTCTTC. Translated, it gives CASKPDYPYNEQFF. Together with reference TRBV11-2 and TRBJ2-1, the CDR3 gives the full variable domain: EAGVAQSPRYKIIEKRQSVAFWCNPISGHATLYWYQQILGQGPKLLIQFQNNGVVDDSQLPKDRFSAERLKGVDSTLKIQPAKLEDSAVYLCASKPDYPYNEQFFGPGTRLTVL.

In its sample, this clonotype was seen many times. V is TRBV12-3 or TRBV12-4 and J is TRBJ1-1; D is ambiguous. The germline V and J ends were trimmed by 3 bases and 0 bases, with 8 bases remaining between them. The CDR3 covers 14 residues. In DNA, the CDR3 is TGTGCCAGCAGTTTCCGGACCCTGAACACTGAAGCTTTCTTT. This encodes CASSFRTLNTEAFF.

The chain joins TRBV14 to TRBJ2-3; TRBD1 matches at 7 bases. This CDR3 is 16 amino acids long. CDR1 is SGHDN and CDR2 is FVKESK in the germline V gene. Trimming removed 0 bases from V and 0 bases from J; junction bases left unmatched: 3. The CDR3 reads CASSQDWGQSTDTQYF. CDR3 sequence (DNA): TGTGCCAGCAGCCAAGATTGGGGACAGAGCACAGATACGCAGTATTTT.

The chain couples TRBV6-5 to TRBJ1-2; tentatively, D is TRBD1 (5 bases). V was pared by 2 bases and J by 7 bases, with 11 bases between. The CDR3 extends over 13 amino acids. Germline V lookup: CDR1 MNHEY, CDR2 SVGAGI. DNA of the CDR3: TGTGCCAGCAGTTACGAGGGGCTGGGTGGCTACACCTTC. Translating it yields CASSYEGLGGYTF.

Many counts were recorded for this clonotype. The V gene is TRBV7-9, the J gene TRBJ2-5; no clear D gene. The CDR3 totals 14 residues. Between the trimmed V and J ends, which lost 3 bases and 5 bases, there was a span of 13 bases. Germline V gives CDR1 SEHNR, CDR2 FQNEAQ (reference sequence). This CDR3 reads CASSFRLTPETQYF. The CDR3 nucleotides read TGTGCCAGCAGCTTCCGCCTCACCCCCGAGACCCAGTACTTC.

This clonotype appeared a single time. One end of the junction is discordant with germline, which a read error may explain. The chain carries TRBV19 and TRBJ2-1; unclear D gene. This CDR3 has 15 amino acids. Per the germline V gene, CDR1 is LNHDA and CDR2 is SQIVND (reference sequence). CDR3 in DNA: TGTGCCAGTACCTCCGACCGTCGCTCCTACAATGAGCGGTTCTTC. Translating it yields CASTSDRRSYNERFF.

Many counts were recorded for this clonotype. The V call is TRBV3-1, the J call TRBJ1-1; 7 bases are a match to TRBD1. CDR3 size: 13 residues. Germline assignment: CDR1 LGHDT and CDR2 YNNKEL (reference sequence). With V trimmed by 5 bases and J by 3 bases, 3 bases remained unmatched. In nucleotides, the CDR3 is TGTGCCAGCAGCGACACAGGGGACACTGAAGCTTTCTTT. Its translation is CASSDTGDTEAFF.

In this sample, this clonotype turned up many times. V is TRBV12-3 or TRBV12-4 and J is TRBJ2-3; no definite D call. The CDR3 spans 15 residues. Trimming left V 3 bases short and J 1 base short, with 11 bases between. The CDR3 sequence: CASSFMRYGTDTQYF. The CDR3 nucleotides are TGTGCCAGCAGTTTTATGCGGTATGGCACAGATACGCAGTATTTT.

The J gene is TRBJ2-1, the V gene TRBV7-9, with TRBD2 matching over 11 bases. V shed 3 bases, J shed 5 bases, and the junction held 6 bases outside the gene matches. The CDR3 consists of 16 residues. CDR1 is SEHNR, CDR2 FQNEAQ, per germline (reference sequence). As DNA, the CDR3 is TGTGCCAGCAGCTTTTTAGCTAGCGGGAGGAACAATGAGCAGTTCTTC. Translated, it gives CASSFLASGRNNEQFF. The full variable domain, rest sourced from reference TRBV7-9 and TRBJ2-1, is DTGVSQNPRHKITKRGQNVTFRCDPISEHNRLYWYRQTLGQGPEFLTYFQNEAQLEKSRLLSDRFSAERPKGSFSTLEIQRTEQGDSAMYLCASSFLASGRNNEQFFGPGTRLTVL.

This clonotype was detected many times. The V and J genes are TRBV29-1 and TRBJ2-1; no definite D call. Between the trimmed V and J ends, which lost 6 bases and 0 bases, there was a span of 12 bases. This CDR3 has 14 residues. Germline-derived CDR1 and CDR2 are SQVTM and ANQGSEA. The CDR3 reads CSVQLASSYNEQFF. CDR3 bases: TGCAGCGTACAGCTTGCCTCCTCCTACAATGAGCAGTTCTTC.

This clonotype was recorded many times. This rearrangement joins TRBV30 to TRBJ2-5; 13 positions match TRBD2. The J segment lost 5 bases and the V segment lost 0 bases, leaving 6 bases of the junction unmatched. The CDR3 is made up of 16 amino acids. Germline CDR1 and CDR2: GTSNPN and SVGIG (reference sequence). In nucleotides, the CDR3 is TGTGCCTGGAGTGTCCCGACTAGCGGGAGGAGGGAGACCCAGTACTTC. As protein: CAWSVPTSGRRETQYF. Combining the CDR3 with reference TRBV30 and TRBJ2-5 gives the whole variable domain SQTIHQWPATLVQPVGSPLSLECTVEGTSNPNLYWYRQAAGRGLQLLFYSVGIGQISSEVPQNLSASRPQDRQFILSSKKLLLSDSGFYLCAWSVPTSGRRETQYFGPGTRLLVL.

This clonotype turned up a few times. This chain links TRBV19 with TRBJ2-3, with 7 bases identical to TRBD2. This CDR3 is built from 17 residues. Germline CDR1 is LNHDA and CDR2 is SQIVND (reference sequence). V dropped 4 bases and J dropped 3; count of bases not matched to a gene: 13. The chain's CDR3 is CASSTRSLAVRTDTQYF. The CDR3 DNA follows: TGTGCCAGTAGTACTCGCTCTCTAGCGGTAAGGACAGATACGCAGTATTTT.

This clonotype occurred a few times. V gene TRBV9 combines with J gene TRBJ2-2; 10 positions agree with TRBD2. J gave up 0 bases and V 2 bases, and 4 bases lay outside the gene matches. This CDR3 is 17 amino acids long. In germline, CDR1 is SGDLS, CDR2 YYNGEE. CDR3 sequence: CASSVPTSGPNTGELFF. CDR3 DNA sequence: TGTGCCAGCAGCGTCCCGACTAGCGGGCCGAACACCGGGGAGCTGTTTTTT.

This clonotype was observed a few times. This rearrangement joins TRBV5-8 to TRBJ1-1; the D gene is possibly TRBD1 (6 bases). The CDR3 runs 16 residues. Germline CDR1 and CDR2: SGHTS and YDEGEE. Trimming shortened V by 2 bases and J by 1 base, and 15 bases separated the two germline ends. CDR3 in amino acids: CASSFTGRGGNTEAFF. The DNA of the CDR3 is TGTGCCAGCAGCTTTACGGGGAGAGGGGGGAACACTGAAGCTTTCTTT.

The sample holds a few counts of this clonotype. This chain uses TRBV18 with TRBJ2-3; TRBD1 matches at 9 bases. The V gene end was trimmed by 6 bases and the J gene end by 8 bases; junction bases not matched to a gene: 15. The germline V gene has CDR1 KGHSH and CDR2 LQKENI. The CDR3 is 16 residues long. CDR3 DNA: TGTGCCAGCTCTGAATCCGGGACAGGGCCCCGGGGTACGCAGTATTTT. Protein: CASSESGTGPRGTQYF.